This TCR beta chain was sequenced during a study of blood T cell repertoires in COVID-19. Overall study context: T cells, B-cell-depleted T cells, or PBMCs supplied cDNA or gDNA.

Profiled with immunoSEQ multiplex PCR; TCRdb holds only in-frame clones, not every one. The sample has fewer than 300,000 clones, more than 65% seen once. This CDR3 is 14 amino acids long. Unmatched junction bases numbered 7, after V lost 3 bases and J lost 6 bases. Germline V gives CDR1 SGHTA, CDR2 FQGNSA. The origin of this receptor is a woman aged 18-30 years with acute or convalescent COVID-19. The chain carries TRBV7-2 and TRBJ2-7; TRBD2 matches 8 bases. The sequencing input was peripheral blood. The CDR3 loop reads CASSFSGTNGEQYF. CDR3 nucleotides: TGTGCCAGCAGCTTTAGCGGGACAAACGGCGAGCAGTACTTC.